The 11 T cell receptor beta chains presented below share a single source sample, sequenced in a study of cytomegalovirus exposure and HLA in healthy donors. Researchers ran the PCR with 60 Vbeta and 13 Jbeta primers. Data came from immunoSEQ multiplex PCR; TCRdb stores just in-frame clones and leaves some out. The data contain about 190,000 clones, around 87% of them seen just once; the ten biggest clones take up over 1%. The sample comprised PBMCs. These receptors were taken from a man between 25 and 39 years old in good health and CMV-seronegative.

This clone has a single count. The DNA of the CDR3 is TGTGCCAGCTCACCCGGGACAGGGGGTGAAAAACTGTTTTTT. This sequence encodes CASSPGTGGEKLFF. V gene TRBV18 combines with J gene TRBJ1-4; 11 bases are shared with TRBD1. This CDR3 comprises 14 residues. After removal of 3 bases from V and 7 bases from J, the junction contained 1 base not matched to a gene. CDR1 and CDR2 from the germline V gene are KGHSH and LQKENI.

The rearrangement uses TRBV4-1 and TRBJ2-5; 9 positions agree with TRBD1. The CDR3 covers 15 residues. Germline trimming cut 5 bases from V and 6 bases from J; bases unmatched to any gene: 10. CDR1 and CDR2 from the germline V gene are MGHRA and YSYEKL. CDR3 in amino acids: CASSEGQGGVKTQYF. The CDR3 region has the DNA TGCGCCAGCAGCGAGGGACAGGGAGGCGTAAAGACCCAGTACTTC.

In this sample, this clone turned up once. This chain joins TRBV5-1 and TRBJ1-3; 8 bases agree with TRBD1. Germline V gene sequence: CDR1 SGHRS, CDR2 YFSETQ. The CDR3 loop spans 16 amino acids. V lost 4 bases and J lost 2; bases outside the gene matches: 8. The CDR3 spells CASSTTGVVTGNTIYF. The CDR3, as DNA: TGCGCCAGCAGCACGACAGGGGTAGTGACTGGAAACACCATATATTTT. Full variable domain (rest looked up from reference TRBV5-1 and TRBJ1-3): KAGVTQTPRYLIKTRGQQVTLSCSPISGHRSVSWYQQTPGQGLQFLFEYFSETQRNKGNFPGRFSGRQFSNSRSEMNVSTLELGDSALYLCASSTTGVVTGNTIYFGEGSWLTVV.

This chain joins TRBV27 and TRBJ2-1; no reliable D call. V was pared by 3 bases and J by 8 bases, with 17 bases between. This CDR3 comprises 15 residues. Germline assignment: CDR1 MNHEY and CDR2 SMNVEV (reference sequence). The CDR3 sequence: CASSFLPSNRDEQFF. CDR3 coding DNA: TGTGCCAGCAGTTTCTTACCCTCCAATCGGGATGAGCAGTTCTTC.

The CDR3 here is CASRPSPSGTGDSSEQYF. CDR3 sequence (DNA): TGCGCCAGCAGACCTTCCCCTTCCGGGACAGGAGATTCAAGCGAGCAGTACTTC. This sequence joins TRBV5-1 and TRBJ2-7, with 8 bases that match TRBD1. The CDR3 is 18 residues long. V trimming: 5 bases; J trimming: 6 bases; junction bases outside the gene matches: 22. From germline, CDR1 is SGHRS and CDR2 YFSETQ.

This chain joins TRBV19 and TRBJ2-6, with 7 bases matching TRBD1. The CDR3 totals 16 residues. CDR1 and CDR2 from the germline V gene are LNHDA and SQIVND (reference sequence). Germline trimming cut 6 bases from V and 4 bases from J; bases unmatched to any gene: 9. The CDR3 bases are TGTGCCAGTAGCAGGACAGGCTTTTCCGGGGCCAACGTCCTGACTTTC. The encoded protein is CASSRTGFSGANVLTF.

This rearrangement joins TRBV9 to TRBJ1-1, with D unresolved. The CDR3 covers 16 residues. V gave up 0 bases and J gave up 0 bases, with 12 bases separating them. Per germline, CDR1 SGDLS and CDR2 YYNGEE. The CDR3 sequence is CASSVVVRVLNTEAFF. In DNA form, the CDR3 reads TGTGCCAGCAGCGTAGTTGTGAGGGTCCTGAACACTGAAGCTTTCTTT.

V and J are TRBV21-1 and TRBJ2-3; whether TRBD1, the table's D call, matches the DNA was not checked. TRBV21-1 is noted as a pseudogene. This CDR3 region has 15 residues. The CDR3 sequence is CASSSRGRCTDTQYF. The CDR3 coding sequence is TGTGCCAGCAGCAGCAGGGGGCGGTGCACAGATACGCAGTATTTT.

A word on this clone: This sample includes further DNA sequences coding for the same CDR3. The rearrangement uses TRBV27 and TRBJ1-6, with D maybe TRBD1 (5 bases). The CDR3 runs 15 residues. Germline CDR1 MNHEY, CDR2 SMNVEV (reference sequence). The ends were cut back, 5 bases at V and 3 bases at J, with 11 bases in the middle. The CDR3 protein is CASSLRQRYNSPLHF. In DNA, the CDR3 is TGTGCCAGCAGTCTAAGACAGCGCTATAATTCACCCCTCCACTTT.

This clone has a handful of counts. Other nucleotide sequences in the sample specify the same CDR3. The CDR3 sequence is CASSQQTGNYGYTF. The CDR3 DNA follows: TGTGCCAGCAGCCAACAGACAGGGAACTATGGCTACACCTTC. The chain employs TRBV6-5 and TRBJ1-2, with 7 bases fitting TRBD1. Germline V lookup: CDR1 MNHEY, CDR2 SVGAGI. J was trimmed by 2 bases and V by 6 bases; bases with no gene match: 6. The CDR3 is 14 residues long.

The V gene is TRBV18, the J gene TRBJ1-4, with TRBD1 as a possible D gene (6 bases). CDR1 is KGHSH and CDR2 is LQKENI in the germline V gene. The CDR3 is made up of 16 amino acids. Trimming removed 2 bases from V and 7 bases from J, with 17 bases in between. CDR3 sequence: CASSPSQVTGGEKLFF. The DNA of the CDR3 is TGTGCCAGCTCACCATCCCAAGTGACAGGAGGTGAAAAACTGTTTTTT.